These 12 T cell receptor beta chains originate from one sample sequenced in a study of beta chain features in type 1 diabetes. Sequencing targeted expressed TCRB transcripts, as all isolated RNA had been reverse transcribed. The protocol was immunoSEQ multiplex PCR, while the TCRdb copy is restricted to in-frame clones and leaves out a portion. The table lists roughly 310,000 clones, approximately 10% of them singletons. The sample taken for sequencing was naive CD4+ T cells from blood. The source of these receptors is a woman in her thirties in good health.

The CDR3 spells CASSHTGRVYNEQFF. As DNA, the CDR3 is TGTGCCAGCAGTCACACAGGGAGGGTCTACAATGAGCAGTTCTTC. The chain carries TRBV27 and TRBJ2-1; D possibly corresponds to TRBD2 (7 bases). The CDR3 spans 15 residues. The V gene lost 5 bases and the J gene lost 3 bases, with 14 bases spanning the gap. The germline V gene has CDR1 MNHEY and CDR2 SMNVEV (reference sequence).

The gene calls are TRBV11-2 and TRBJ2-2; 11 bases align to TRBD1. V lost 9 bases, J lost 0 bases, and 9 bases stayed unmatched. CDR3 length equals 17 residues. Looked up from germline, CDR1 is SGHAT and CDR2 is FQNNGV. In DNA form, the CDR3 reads TGTGCCAGTACCCTGGCGGGACAGGGGGCGAACACCGGGGAGCTGTTTTTT. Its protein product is CASTLAGQGANTGELFF.

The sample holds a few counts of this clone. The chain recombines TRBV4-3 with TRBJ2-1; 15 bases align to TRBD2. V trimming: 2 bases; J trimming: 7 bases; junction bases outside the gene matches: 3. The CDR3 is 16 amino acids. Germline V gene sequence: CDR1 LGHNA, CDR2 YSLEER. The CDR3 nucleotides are TGCGCCAGCAGCCAACTTGGGACTAGCGGGAGGAATGAGCAGTTCTTC. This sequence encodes CASSQLGTSGRNEQFF.

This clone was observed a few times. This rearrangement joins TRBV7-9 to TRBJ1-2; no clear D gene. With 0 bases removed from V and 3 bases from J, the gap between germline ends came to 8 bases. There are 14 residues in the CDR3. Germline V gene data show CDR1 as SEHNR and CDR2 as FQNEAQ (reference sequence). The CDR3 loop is CASSLAGSDYGYTF. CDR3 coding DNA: TGTGCCAGCAGCTTAGCAGGGAGCGACTATGGCTACACCTTC. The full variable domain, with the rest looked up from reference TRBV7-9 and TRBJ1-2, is DTGVSQNPRHKITKRGQNVTFRCDPISEHNRLYWYRQTLGQGPEFLTYFQNEAQLEKSRLLSDRFSAERPKGSFSTLEIQRTEQGDSAMYLCASSLAGSDYGYTFGSGTRLTVV.

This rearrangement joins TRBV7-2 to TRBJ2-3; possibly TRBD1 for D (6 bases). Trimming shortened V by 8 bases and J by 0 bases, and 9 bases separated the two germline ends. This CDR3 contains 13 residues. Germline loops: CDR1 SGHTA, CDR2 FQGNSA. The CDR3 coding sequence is TGTGCCAGCCGAGGGGGAAGCACAGATACGCAGTATTTT. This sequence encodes CASRGGSTDTQYF.

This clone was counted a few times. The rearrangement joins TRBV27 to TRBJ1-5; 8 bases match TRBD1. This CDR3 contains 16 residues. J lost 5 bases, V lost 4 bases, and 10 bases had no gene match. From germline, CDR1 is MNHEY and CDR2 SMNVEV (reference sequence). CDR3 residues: CASSSDGWTGYQPQHF. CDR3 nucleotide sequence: TGTGCCAGCAGTTCTGACGGCTGGACAGGGTATCAGCCCCAGCATTTT.

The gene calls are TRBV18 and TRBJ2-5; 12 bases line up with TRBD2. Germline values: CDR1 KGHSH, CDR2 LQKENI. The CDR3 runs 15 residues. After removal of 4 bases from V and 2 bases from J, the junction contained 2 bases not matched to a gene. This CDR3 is CASSQTSGRQETQYF. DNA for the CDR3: TGTGCCAGCTCACAGACTAGCGGGAGACAAGAGACCCAGTACTTC.

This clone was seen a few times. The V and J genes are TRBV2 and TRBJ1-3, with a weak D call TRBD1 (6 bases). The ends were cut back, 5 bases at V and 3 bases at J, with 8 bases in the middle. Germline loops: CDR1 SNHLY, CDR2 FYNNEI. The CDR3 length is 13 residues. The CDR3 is CASSRTVGNTIYF. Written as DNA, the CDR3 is TGTGCCAGCAGTCGGACAGTTGGAAACACCATATATTTT. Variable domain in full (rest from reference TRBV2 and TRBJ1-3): EPEVTQTPSHQVTQMGQEVILRCVPISNHLYFYWYRQILGQKVEFLVSFYNNEISEKSEIFDDQFSVERPDGSNFTLKIRSTKLEDSAMYFCASSRTVGNTIYFGEGSWLTVV.

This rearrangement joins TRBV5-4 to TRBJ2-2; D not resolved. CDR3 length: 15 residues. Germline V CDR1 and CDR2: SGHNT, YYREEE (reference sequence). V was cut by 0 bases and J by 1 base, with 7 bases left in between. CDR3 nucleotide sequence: TGTGCCAGCAGCTTGGCGGCGGTGAACACCGGGGAGCTGTTTTTT. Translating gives CASSLAAVNTGELFF.

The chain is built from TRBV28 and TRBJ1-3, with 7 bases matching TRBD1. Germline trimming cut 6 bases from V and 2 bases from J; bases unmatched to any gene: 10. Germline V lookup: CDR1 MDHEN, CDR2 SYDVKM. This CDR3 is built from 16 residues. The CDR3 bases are TGTGCCAGCAGACAACAGGGGATAAGGACTGGAAACACCATATATTTT. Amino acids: CASRQQGIRTGNTIYF.

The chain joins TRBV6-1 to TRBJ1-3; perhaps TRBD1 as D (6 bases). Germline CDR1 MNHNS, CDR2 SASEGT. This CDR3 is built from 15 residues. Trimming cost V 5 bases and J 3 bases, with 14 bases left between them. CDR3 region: CASSLKDSSGNTIYF. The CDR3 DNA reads TGTGCCAGCAGTTTAAAGGACAGTAGTGGAAACACCATATATTTT.

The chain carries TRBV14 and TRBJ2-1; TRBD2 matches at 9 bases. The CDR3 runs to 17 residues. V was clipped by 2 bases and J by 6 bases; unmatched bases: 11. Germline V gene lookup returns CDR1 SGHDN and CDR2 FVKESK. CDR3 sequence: CASSQLTRGLAFNEQFF. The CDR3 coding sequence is TGTGCCAGCAGCCAACTAACTAGGGGACTAGCATTCAATGAGCAGTTCTTC.